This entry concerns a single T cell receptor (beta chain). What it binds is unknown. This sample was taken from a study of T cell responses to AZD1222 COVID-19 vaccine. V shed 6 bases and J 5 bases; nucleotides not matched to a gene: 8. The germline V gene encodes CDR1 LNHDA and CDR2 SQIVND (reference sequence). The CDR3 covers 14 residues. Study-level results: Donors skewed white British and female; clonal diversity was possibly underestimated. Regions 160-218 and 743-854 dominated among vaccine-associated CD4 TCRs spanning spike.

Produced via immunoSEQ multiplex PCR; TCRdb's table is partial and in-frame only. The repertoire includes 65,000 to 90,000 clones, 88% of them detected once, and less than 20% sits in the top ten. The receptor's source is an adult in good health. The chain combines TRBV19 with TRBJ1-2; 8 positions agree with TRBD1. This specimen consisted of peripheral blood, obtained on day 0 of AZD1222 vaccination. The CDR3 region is CASRQTGENYGYTF. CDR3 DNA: TGTGCCAGTAGGCAGACAGGGGAGAATTATGGCTACACCTTC.